This T cell receptor (beta chain) emerged from a study of shared clonotypes between healthy human individuals. Study results and caveats: Larger richness was generally estimated for naive than memory subsets.

In regard to this clone: The antigen is unknown.

Trimming removed 3 bases from V and 6 bases from J, with 10 bases in between. CDR3 size: 13 residues. CDR1 is SGDLS, CDR2 YYNGEE, per germline. TCRdb's table, derived via immunoSEQ multiplex PCR, lists solely in-frame clones and lacks some. The sample holds approximately 1.5 million clones, around 98.5% seen once. The rearrangement links TRBV9 to TRBJ1-3, with D possibly TRBD1 on 6 matching bases. This TCR derives from a man younger than 40 in good health. Sequencing input: naive CD4+ T cells sorted from blood. Noted subset: CD45RA+ positively selected. The CDR3 DNA reads TGTGCCAGCAGCGGGACAGCGGCAAACACCATATATTTT. Translation: CASSGTAANTIYF.